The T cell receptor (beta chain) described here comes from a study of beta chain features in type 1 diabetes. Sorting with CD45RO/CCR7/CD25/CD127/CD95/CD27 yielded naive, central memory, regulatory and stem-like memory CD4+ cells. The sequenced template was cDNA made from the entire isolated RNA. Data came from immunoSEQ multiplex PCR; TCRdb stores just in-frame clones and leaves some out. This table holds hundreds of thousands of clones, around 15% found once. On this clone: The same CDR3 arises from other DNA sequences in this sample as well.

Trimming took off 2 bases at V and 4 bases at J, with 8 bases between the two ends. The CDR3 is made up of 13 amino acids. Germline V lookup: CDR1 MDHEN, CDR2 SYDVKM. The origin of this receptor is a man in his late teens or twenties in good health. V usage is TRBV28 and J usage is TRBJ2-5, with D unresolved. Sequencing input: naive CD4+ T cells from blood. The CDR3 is CASSLGRLETQYF. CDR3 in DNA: TGTGCCAGCAGTTTAGGGCGGCTAGAGACCCAGTACTTC.